This T cell receptor (beta chain) was observed in a study of regulatory T cells in long-lasting Graves disease. The overall study: Graves' patients (newly diagnosed) had been on antithyroid drugs under 3 months.

Of note for this clonotype: Its antigen remains unidentified.

Time point of the sample: newly diagnosed GD, antithyroid drugs for less than 3 months. The authors made the TCR library using RNA they extracted from PBMCs. Findings and limits, study-wide: When disease was persistent, TRBV28, TRBJ1-2 and TRBJ2-5 were the favored segments. TCR diversity was lower in persistent Graves' patients than in newly diagnosed ones.

Building the TCR beta libraries relied on iRepertoire HTBI primers, and CDR3 regions underwent Arm-PCR. TCRdb called the multiplex PCR reads again in MiXCR, with one record for every CDR3 protein. The data contain about 470,000 distinct CDR3 sequences, more than 12% of them singletons. The junction had 6 bases not matched to a gene; V was cut back by 4 bases and J by 7 bases. The CDR3 has 14 amino acids. In germline, CDR1 is ENHRY, CDR2 SYGVKD. The sample was also reused in another study, on T cells in Graves' hyperthyroidism and ophthalmopathy.

The chain links TRBV10-3 to TRBJ2-3; 9 bases align to TRBD2. This receptor was taken from a woman aged 30 to 39 with Graves disease. Sequenced here: peripheral blood mononuclear cells (PBMCs), sampled at new diagnosis, from a patient treated with antithyroid drugs. Here the CDR3 reads CAISGVSGRNTQYF. In DNA, the CDR3 is TGTGCCATCAGTGGGGTTAGCGGGAGAAATACGCAGTATTTT.